One and the same sample provided the 31 T cell receptor beta chains below, sequenced in a study of B cell selection in AIRE deficiency. Regulatory T cells were sorted as CD4+CD25hiCD127low/negative cells. Assay: immunoSEQ multiplex PCR; the TCRdb copy retains only in-frame clones and omits some. Of fewer than 2,000 clones detected, about 85% appear once; the ten largest clones hold 1.7%. The specimen was CD4+CD25+ Tregs sorted from PBMCs. These receptors all stem from a human donor in good health.

The chain combines TRBV5-1 with TRBJ2-7, with TRBD1 matching over 12 bases. This CDR3 contains 14 residues. V shed 4 bases and J 5 bases; nucleotides not matched to a gene: 4. CDR1 is SGHRS, CDR2 YFSETQ, per germline. The CDR3 spells CASSRDRGLDEQYF. CDR3 nucleotides: TGCGCCAGCAGCAGGGACAGGGGGCTCGACGAGCAGTACTTC.

CDR3: CASSIGGLAGADTQYF. The CDR3 DNA follows: TGTGCCAGTAGTATAGGCGGGCTAGCGGGAGCGGATACGCAGTATTTT. The V gene is TRBV19, the J gene TRBJ2-3; 10 bases match TRBD2. V lost 1 base, J lost 6 bases, and 7 bases stayed unmatched. The CDR3 is 16 amino acids. The germline CDR1 and CDR2 sequences are LNHDA and SQIVND (reference sequence). Drawing the rest from reference TRBV19 and TRBJ2-3, the complete variable domain is DGGITQSPKYLFRKEGQNVTLSCEQNLNHDAMYWYRQDPGQGLRLIYYSQIVNDFQKGDIAEGYSVSREKKESFPLTVTSAQKNPTAFYLCASSIGGLAGADTQYFGPGTRLTVL.

The rearrangement joins TRBV7-3 to TRBJ1-3; possibly TRBD1 for D (5 bases). V gave up 5 bases and J gave up 2 bases, with 13 bases separating them. This CDR3 spans 15 amino acids. The germline V gene has CDR1 SGHTA and CDR2 FQGTGA. The CDR3 is CASSLPGGAGNTIYF. The CDR3 DNA sequence: TGTGCCAGCAGCCTCCCCGGGGGGGCTGGAAACACCATATATTTT.

This clone was observed a handful of times. The V and J genes are TRBV7-2 and TRBJ1-1; a weak D match, TRBD1 (5 bases). Trimming took off 1 base at V and 5 bases at J, with 8 bases between the two ends. The CDR3 contains 13 residues. Germline V gene data show CDR1 as SGHTA and CDR2 as FQGNSA. CDR3 residues: CASSLGQGTEAFF. CDR3 DNA: TGTGCCAGCAGCTTAGGGCAGGGAACTGAAGCTTTCTTT.

This chain links TRBV2 with TRBJ2-7; the D is unclear. CDR1 SNHLY and CDR2 FYNNEI come from the germline V gene. V lost 5 bases and J 2 bases, leaving 7 bases between the germline ends. The CDR3 extends over 12 amino acids. The chain's CDR3 is CASSPGPYEQYF. Written as DNA, the CDR3 is TGTGCCAGCAGTCCCGGACCCTACGAGCAGTACTTC.

The V call is TRBV6-5, the J call TRBJ1-1; tentative D call: TRBD1 (6 bases). From germline, CDR1 is MNHEY and CDR2 SVGAGI. There are 13 residues in the CDR3. Trimming left V 5 bases short and J 1 base short, with 8 bases between. The DNA of the CDR3 is TGTGCCAGCAGTCAGGGGAAGAACACTGAAGCTTTCTTT. Translation: CASSQGKNTEAFF.

V gene TRBV19 combines with J gene TRBJ1-1, with D possibly TRBD1 on 5 matching bases. The CDR3 totals 12 residues. Trimming removed 3 bases at V and 4 bases at J, with 6 bases between. CDR1 is LNHDA, CDR2 SQIVND, per germline (reference sequence). The CDR3 protein is CASSMGGTEAFF. In DNA form, the CDR3 reads TGTGCCAGTAGTATGGGGGGCACTGAAGCTTTCTTT.

The V and J genes are TRBV6-1 and TRBJ2-7; 7 nucleotides match TRBD1. From germline, CDR1 is MNHNS and CDR2 SASEGT. This CDR3 has 17 residues. Losses at the gene ends were 4 bases for V and 8 bases for J; bases not matched to a gene: 20. The DNA of the CDR3 is TGTGCCAGCAGTGGTCTCCCTTCGACAGGGCGCCCTAGGAAGCAGTACTTC. It codes for CASSGLPSTGRPRKQYF.

V and J are TRBV9 and TRBJ1-4; no definite D call. CDR3 length: 16 residues. The V end lost 1 base, the J end lost 0 bases, and 10 bases lay between the germline ends. Germline-derived CDR1 and CDR2 are SGDLS and YYNGEE. The CDR3 spells CASSVHPTATNEKLFF. DNA of the CDR3: TGTGCCAGCAGCGTACACCCCACAGCAACTAATGAAAAACTGTTTTTT.

The chain has TRBV7-2 and TRBJ2-5; TRBD2 matches at 14 bases. V lost 1 base and J lost 2; bases outside the gene matches: 3. CDR3 length: 17 residues. Germline V gives CDR1 SGHTA, CDR2 FQGNSA. The CDR3 nucleotides read TGTGCCAGCAGCTTAGGGAGACTAGCGGGAGGGCAAGAGACCCAGTACTTC. This sequence encodes CASSLGRLAGGQETQYF.

A note on this clone: The germline gene is not matched at one end of the junction; a read error may be the cause. This sequence joins TRBV2 and TRBJ2-1; 10 bases are a match to TRBD2. The CDR3 sequence is 14 residues long. Germline V gene lookup returns CDR1 SNHLY and CDR2 FYNNEI. CDR3 DNA sequence: TGTGCCAGCCGACAGCAACCCGGGACTAGCGTGTGGGTCTTC. This translates into CASRQQPGTSVWVF.

The chain is built from TRBV5-5 and TRBJ2-3; the D is unclear. V dropped 0 bases and J dropped 4 bases, with 3 bases sitting between them. The germline CDR1 and CDR2 sequences are SGHKS and YYEKEE (reference sequence). This CDR3 is built from 12 residues. The CDR3 sequence: CASSLVPDTQYF. DNA of the CDR3: TGTGCCAGCAGCTTGGTCCCAGATACGCAGTATTTT.

The chain is built from TRBV10-2 and TRBJ2-5; 8 nucleotides line up with TRBD1. From germline, CDR1 is WSHSY and CDR2 SAAADI. The trim removed 3 bases at V and 5 bases at J, leaving 5 bases unmatched. The CDR3 totals 14 residues. The CDR3 bases are TGCGCCAGCAGTGACAATCGACAGGGGGAGACCCAGTACTTC. This gives the protein CASSDNRQGETQYF.

The chain employs TRBV10-3 and TRBJ2-7, with 10 bases fitting TRBD2. The CDR3 has 21 amino acids. V shed 6 bases and J 3 bases; nucleotides not matched to a gene: 26. Germline-derived CDR1 and CDR2 are ENHRY and SYGVKD. As DNA, the CDR3 is TGTGCCATCAGACCTGAAAGGACTAGCGGAAGTATAATCCTCACTTACTACGAGCAGTACTTC. This gives the protein CAIRPERTSGSIILTYYEQYF.

V and J are TRBV14 and TRBJ1-1; D gene unclear. In germline, CDR1 is SGHDN, CDR2 FVKESK. The length of the CDR3 is 13 residues. Trimming left V 1 base short and J 5 bases short, with 8 bases between. The CDR3 sequence: CASSQVGKTEAFF. For the CDR3, the DNA is TGTGCCAGCAGCCAAGTGGGAAAGACTGAAGCTTTCTTT.

The chain recombines TRBV7-2 with TRBJ2-1; 10 nucleotides match TRBD2. V shed 2 bases and J 4 bases; nucleotides not matched to a gene: 2. This CDR3 region has 15 residues. Looked up from germline, CDR1 is SGHTA and CDR2 is FQGNSA. As DNA, the CDR3 is TGTGCCAGCAGCTTAAGGACTAGCGGTTACAATGAGCAGTTCTTC. This encodes CASSLRTSGYNEQFF.

The chain recombines TRBV5-4 with TRBJ2-7; 8 bases align to TRBD2. Germline lookup yields CDR1 SGHNT and CDR2 YYREEE (reference sequence). The CDR3 is 16 amino acids. V was clipped by 2 bases and J by 2 bases; unmatched bases: 9. As DNA, the CDR3 is TGTGCCAGCAGCTTTTTGGGACTAGATGGGACCTACGAGCAGTACTTC. Translating gives CASSFLGLDGTYEQYF.

This chain links TRBV25-1 with TRBJ2-5; D is ambiguous. This CDR3 spans 12 amino acids. Per the germline V gene, CDR1 is MGHDK and CDR2 is SYGVNS. With 4 bases removed from V and 7 bases from J, the gap between germline ends came to 10 bases. DNA for the CDR3: TGTGCCAGCAGTGGAGCCCCGGGGACCCAGTACTTC. It translates to CASSGAPGTQYF.

The V and J genes are TRBV7-8 and TRBJ1-5; D not certain. Trimming removed 0 bases from V and 5 bases from J, with 14 bases in between. Germline CDR1 and CDR2: SGHVS and FQNEAQ. The CDR3 totals 16 residues. This CDR3 is CASSLAPQPSYQPQHF. The CDR3 DNA follows: TGTGCCAGCAGCTTAGCGCCCCAGCCTTCTTATCAGCCCCAGCATTTT.

The chain is built from TRBV9 and TRBJ1-3; no clear D gene. Germline V gives CDR1 SGDLS, CDR2 YYNGEE. The CDR3 spans 16 residues. V was trimmed by 0 bases and J by 0 bases, leaving 10 bases between them. CDR3 amino acids: CASSVEDVYSGNTIYF. In nucleotides, the CDR3 is TGTGCCAGCAGCGTAGAAGACGTCTACTCTGGAAACACCATATATTTT.

The chain combines TRBV7-8 with TRBJ2-1; 11 bases line up with TRBD1. Trimming at V came to 5 bases and at J to 4 bases, leaving 7 bases not matched to a gene. This CDR3 has 16 residues. CDR1 and CDR2 (germline): SGHVS, FQNEAQ. CDR3: CASSPGQGVPYNEQFF. CDR3 nucleotide sequence: TGTGCCAGCAGCCCGGGACAGGGGGTGCCTTACAATGAGCAGTTCTTC.

As DNA, the CDR3 is TGTGCCAGCAGTCTCGACAGGGGAGTTAACTCACCCCTCCACTTT. Translating it yields CASSLDRGVNSPLHF. The V and J genes are TRBV6-4 and TRBJ1-6; TRBD1 agrees at 8 bases. V lost 5 bases to trimming and J lost 10 bases; unmatched junction nucleotides: 10. The V gene's germline CDR1 is MRHNA and CDR2 SNTAGT. This CDR3 comprises 15 residues.

The J gene is TRBJ1-1, the V gene TRBV4-1, with D hard to call. Deletions cut 0 bases from V and 1 base from J, with 9 bases between. Germline V gives CDR1 MGHRA, CDR2 YSYEKL. CDR3 length: 15 residues. The CDR3 sequence is CASSQEGWGNTEAFF. The CDR3 nucleotides read TGCGCCAGCAGCCAAGAGGGGTGGGGGAACACTGAAGCTTTCTTT.

The genes are TRBV7-8 and TRBJ2-5; 8 bases fit TRBD1. This CDR3 comprises 16 residues. Germline trimming cut 5 bases from V and 1 base from J; bases unmatched to any gene: 9. Germline-derived CDR1 and CDR2 are SGHVS and FQNEAQ. The CDR3 protein is CASSPRTGITQETQYF. CDR3 nucleotides: TGTGCCAGCAGCCCGAGGACAGGGATTACCCAAGAGACCCAGTACTTC.

In its sample, this clone was seen once. The chain carries TRBV11-2 and TRBJ2-7; no clear D. The length of the CDR3 is 12 residues. Germline CDR1 SGHAT, CDR2 FQNNGV. V shed 1 base and J shed 7 bases, with 8 bases lying between them. Here the CDR3 DNA reads TGTGCCAGCAGCTTAGTGGGAAGGGAGCAGTACTTC. It yields the protein CASSLVGREQYF.

Here the CDR3 reads CASSWDSRTYEQYF. CDR3 sequence (DNA): TGTGCCAGCAGCTGGGACTCCAGGACCTACGAGCAGTACTTC. The genes are TRBV11-2 and TRBJ2-7; D possibly corresponds to TRBD2 (6 bases). CDR3 size: 14 residues. V was pared by 4 bases and J by 2 bases, with 12 bases between. Per the germline V gene, CDR1 is SGHAT and CDR2 is FQNNGV.

The CDR3 nucleotides are TGTGCCAGCAGTGAGGACAGGGGGGGAAACACCATATATTTT. Protein product: CASSEDRGGNTIYF. The chain combines TRBV2 with TRBJ1-3, with 10 bases matching TRBD1. There are 14 residues in the CDR3. Trimming removed 3 bases from V and 4 bases from J; junction bases left unmatched: 0. The germline CDR1 and CDR2 sequences are SNHLY and FYNNEI.

The gene calls are TRBV19 and TRBJ2-7; 8 bases agree with TRBD1. With 7 bases clipped from V and 6 bases from J, the junction kept 11 bases outside the gene matches. This CDR3 region has 14 residues. Germline loops: CDR1 LNHDA, CDR2 SQIVND (reference sequence). Here the CDR3 DNA reads TGTGCCAGTACCGCAGGGGGCTCGCTTTCCGAGCAGTACTTC. It specifies CASTAGGSLSEQYF.

In regard to this clone: No conserved phenylalanine or tryptophan is present at the end of the CDR3, so a read error is the likely explanation. The chain is built from TRBV29-1 and TRBJ2-7; the D is unclear. Germline CDR1 and CDR2: SQVTM and ANQGSEA. CDR3 length equals 12 residues. V was trimmed by 1 base and J by 4 bases, leaving 8 bases between them. CDR3 sequence (DNA): TGCAGCGTTGAAGGTCTGGGGTACGAGCAGTACCTC. Translated, it gives CSVEGLGYEQYL.

This clone turned up a few times. The chain uses TRBV2 and TRBJ1-5; 7 bases map to TRBD1. After removal of 6 bases from V and 2 bases from J, the junction contained 4 bases not matched to a gene. Germline CDR1 is SNHLY and CDR2 is FYNNEI. This CDR3 spans 14 amino acids. The CDR3 DNA follows: TGTGCCAGCAGCCGGACAGGTCGCAATCAGCCCCAGCATTTT. Translating it yields CASSRTGRNQPQHF.

The chain employs TRBV18 and TRBJ2-6; D call uncertain. The CDR3 consists of 16 residues. Looked up from germline, CDR1 is KGHSH and CDR2 is LQKENI. The V gene lost 3 bases and the J gene lost 2 bases, with 11 bases spanning the gap. The CDR3 DNA reads as TGTGCCAGCTCACCTTTAGGCGGAGCTGGGGCCAACGTCCTGACTTTC. The encoded protein is CASSPLGGAGANVLTF.